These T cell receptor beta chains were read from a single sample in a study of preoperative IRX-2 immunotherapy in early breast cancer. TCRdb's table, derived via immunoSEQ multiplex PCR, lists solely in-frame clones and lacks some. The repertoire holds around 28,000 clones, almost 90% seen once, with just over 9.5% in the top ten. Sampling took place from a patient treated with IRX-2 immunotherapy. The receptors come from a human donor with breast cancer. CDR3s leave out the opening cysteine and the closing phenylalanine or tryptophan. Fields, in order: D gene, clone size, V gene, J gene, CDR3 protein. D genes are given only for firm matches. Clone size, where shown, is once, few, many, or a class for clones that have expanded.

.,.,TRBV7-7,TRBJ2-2,ASSSSGTGELF
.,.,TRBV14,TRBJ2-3,ASSPTSFTQY
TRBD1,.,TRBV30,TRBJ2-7,AWSGTGVGYEQY
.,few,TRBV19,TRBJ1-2,ASSILDRYGYT
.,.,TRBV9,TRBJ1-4,ASSVAPSEKLF
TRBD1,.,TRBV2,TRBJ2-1,ASRPGTGFYNEQF
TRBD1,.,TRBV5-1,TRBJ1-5,ASSLGQGQPQH
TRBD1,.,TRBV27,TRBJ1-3,ASSPRQGADFGNTIY
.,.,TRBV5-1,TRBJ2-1,ASSLASTGGANEQF
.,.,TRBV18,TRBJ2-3,ASSPTTASTDTQY
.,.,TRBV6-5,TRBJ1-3,ASTRGLGNTIY
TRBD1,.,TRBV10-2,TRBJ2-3,ASSVIGGRADTQY
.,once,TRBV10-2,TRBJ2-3,ASSESREGSTDTQY
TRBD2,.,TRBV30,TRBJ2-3,AWNGRDTQY
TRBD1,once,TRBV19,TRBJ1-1,ASSMDRATEAF
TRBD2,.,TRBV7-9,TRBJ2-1,ASSSDGTSGYNEQF
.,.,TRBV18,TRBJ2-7,ASSPQGSIPYEQY
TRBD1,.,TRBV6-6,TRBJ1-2,ASTFGQASYGYT
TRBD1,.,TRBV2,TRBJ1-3,ASRDRGFLLNTIY
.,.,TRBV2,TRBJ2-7,ASRWTSTYEQY
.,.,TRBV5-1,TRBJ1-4,ASSLGEKLF
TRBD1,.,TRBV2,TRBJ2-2,ASRADRGKNTGELF
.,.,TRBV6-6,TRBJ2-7,ASSRGIAHEQY
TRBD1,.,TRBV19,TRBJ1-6,ASSIRQGAYNSPLH
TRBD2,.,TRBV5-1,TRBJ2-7,ASSFSTSGRANEQY
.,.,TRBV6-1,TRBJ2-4,ASSNRILAKNIQY
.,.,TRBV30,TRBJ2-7,AWKEGSSYEQY
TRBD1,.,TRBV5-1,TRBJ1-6,ASSPGQDTYYNSPLH
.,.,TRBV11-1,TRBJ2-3,ASRRTLTDTQY
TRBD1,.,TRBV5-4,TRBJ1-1,ASSPPPGGLSGHSEAF
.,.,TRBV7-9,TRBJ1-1,ASSSPRQMNTEAF
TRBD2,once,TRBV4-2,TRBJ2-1,ASASLAASGDEQF
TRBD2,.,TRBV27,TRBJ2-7,ASSSQLSGTEQY
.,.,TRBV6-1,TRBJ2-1,ASSEVNEQF
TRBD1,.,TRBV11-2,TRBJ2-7,ASSPLTGGSYEQY
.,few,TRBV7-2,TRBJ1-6,ASSPGATVVSSYNSPLH
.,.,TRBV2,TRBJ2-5,ASTGGVGETQY
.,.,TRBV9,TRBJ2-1,ASSRGAPSYNEQF
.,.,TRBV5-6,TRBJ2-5,ASSFPGVETQY
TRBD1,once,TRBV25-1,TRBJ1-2,ASSDPAGGFHGYT
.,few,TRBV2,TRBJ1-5,ASRLGVTQPQH
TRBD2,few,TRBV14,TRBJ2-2,ASSRSGGATGELF
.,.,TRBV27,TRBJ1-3,ASRGARSGNTIY
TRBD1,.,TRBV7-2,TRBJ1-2,ASSFGQGASHGYT